The 18 T cell receptor beta chains reported below all come from one sample, sequenced in a study of cytomegalovirus exposure and HLA in healthy donors. Use of 60 Vbeta and 13 Jbeta primers characterized the PCR. TCRdb's table, derived via immunoSEQ multiplex PCR, lists solely in-frame clones and lacks some. Counted here are about 140,000 clones, around 90% occurring once; the ten biggest clones make up about 0.51%. The sample consisted of PBMCs. The source of these receptors is a woman aged 40 to 50 in good health and CMV-seronegative.

This chain uses TRBV10-3 with TRBJ2-4; TRBD2 aligns across 7 bases. Germline V lookup: CDR1 ENHRY, CDR2 SYGVKD. This CDR3 has 15 residues. Germline trimming cut 1 base from V and 7 bases from J; bases unmatched to any gene: 7. The CDR3 spells CAISEYREAGNIQYF. Written as DNA, the CDR3 is TGTGCCATCAGTGAGTACCGGGAGGCGGGGAACATTCAGTACTTC.

V and J are TRBV6-1 and TRBJ2-7; D uncertain. The V and J ends lost 5 bases and 0 bases respectively, with 8 bases between them. The germline gives CDR1 MNHNS, CDR2 SASEGT. The CDR3 totals 13 residues. The CDR3 protein is CASSSLFSYEQYF. DNA for the CDR3: TGTGCCAGCAGTTCACTCTTCTCCTACGAGCAGTACTTC.

The chain combines TRBV6-5 with TRBJ1-5; 7 nucleotides line up with TRBD1. Per germline, CDR1 MNHEY and CDR2 SVGAGI. V trimming: 5 bases; J trimming: 6 bases; junction bases outside the gene matches: 7. The CDR3 has 14 residues. The CDR3 nucleotides read TGTGCCAGCAGTATCGTAAGGGGGCGTCAGCCCCAGCATTTT. It specifies CASSIVRGRQPQHF.

The genes are TRBV6-5 and TRBJ2-1; 9 nucleotides line up with TRBD2. This CDR3 is 14 amino acids long. The germline V gene has CDR1 MNHEY and CDR2 SVGAGI. With 10 bases clipped from V and 5 bases from J, the junction kept 9 bases outside the gene matches. The CDR3 spells CATWSAGGDNEQFF. The DNA of the CDR3 is TGTGCCACCTGGAGCGCGGGAGGGGACAATGAGCAGTTCTTC.

V is TRBV6-6 and J is TRBJ2-5; possibly TRBD1 for D (6 bases). The assigned J gene may be wrong: the sequence end matches TRBJ2-7 better. This CDR3 comprises 13 residues. Germline lookup yields CDR1 MNHNY and CDR2 SVGAGI (reference sequence). CDR3: CASTAQGGYEQYF. CDR3 nucleotide sequence: TGTGCCAGCACCGCACAGGGCGGCTACGAGCAGTACTTC.

The chain uses TRBV5-6 and TRBJ2-5; 7 positions agree with TRBD2. CDR1 is SGHDT, CDR2 YYEEEE, per germline. The CDR3 extends over 14 amino acids. Trimming took 5 bases from V and 2 from J; bases not matched to a gene: 6. CDR3 coding DNA: TGTGCCAGCAGATTTGGGGGGGTTCAAGAGACCCAGTACTTC. This encodes CASRFGGVQETQYF.

This clone was seen only once. V gene TRBV9 combines with J gene TRBJ1-4; D might be TRBD1 (5 bases). Germline V lookup: CDR1 SGDLS, CDR2 YYNGEE. The V end was cut by 5 bases, the J end by 7 bases, with 15 bases between. The CDR3 is 14 residues long. The CDR3 DNA follows: TGTGCCAGCAGTTCCCGGGGGGGAGGTGAAAAACTGTTTTTT. It is translated as CASSSRGGGEKLFF.

This clone occurred once. This rearrangement joins TRBV7-9 to TRBJ2-2, with 7 bases lining up with TRBD1. This CDR3 contains 17 residues. Germline assignment: CDR1 SEHNR and CDR2 FQNEAQ (reference sequence). Trimming at V came to 6 bases and at J to 0 bases, leaving 10 bases not matched to a gene. CDR3 region: CASRGGDSLTNTGELFF. CDR3 DNA sequence: TGTGCCAGCAGGGGTGGGGACAGCTTAACGAACACCGGGGAGCTGTTTTTT.

This clone was seen once. The V call is TRBV5-1, the J call TRBJ2-7; TRBD2 matches 10 bases. V lost 0 bases, J lost 13 bases, and 10 bases stayed unmatched. CDR1 is SGHRS, CDR2 YFSETQ, per germline. This CDR3 has 14 amino acids. CDR3 coding DNA: TGCGCCAGCAGCTTGGGTCTAGCGGGAGAGTCAATATACTTC. Protein product: CASSLGLAGESIYF.

J is TRBJ1-3 and V is TRBV9, with TRBD1 identical over 7 bases. The CDR3 is made up of 14 amino acids. The germline CDR1 and CDR2 sequences are SGDLS and YYNGEE. The V gene end was trimmed by 4 bases and the J gene end by 4 bases; junction bases not matched to a gene: 5. CDR3 protein: CASSPGTEGNTIYF. The DNA for the CDR3 is TGTGCCAGCAGCCCCGGGACAGAAGGAAACACCATATATTTT.

V and J are TRBV7-5 and TRBJ1-5. TRBV7-5 is a pseudogene locus. This CDR3 is 15 amino acids long. The CDR3 DNA reads as TGTGTCAGAAGCGATAAGCGGGGGGCATATCAGCCCCAGCATTTT. Translating it yields CVRSDKRGAYQPQHF.

This chain joins TRBV18 and TRBJ2-1; 9 bases agree with TRBD2. Trimming removed 2 bases from V and 7 bases from J; junction bases left unmatched: 6. Per the germline V gene, CDR1 is KGHSH and CDR2 is LQKENI. The length of the CDR3 is 15 residues. CDR3 loop: CASSPSGTSSNEQFF. The CDR3, as DNA: TGTGCCAGCTCACCATCGGGGACTAGCTCGAATGAGCAGTTCTTC.

The V and J genes are TRBV29-1 and TRBJ2-3, with D perhaps matching TRBD1 (6 bases). The CDR3 runs to 14 residues. Per germline, CDR1 SQVTM and CDR2 ANQGSEA. Trimming stripped 6 bases from V and 0 bases from J, with 13 bases between. This chain's CDR3 is CSVRTDSSTDTQYF. CDR3 nucleotide sequence: TGCAGCGTCCGGACAGACTCTAGCACAGATACGCAGTATTTT.

This chain links TRBV5-4 with TRBJ2-5; TRBD2 matches 7 bases. The CDR3 runs 14 residues. From germline, CDR1 is SGHNT and CDR2 YYREEE (reference sequence). Trimming took 4 bases from V and 5 from J; bases not matched to a gene: 8. CDR3 nucleotides: TGTGCCAGCAGCAGCGGGACCAGGTCGGAGACCCAGTACTTC. Translating gives CASSSGTRSETQYF.

This chain links TRBV5-1 with TRBJ2-2; D perhaps matches TRBD1 (6 bases). The germline V gene encodes CDR1 SGHRS and CDR2 YFSETQ. This CDR3 is built from 14 residues. Trimming left V 0 bases short and J 6 bases short, with 9 bases between. The CDR3, as DNA: TGCGCCAGCAGCTTGGACAGGGTGGCCGGGGAGCTGTTTTTT. Its translation is CASSLDRVAGELFF. Supplemented by reference TRBV5-1 and TRBJ2-2, the full variable domain reads KAGVTQTPRYLIKTRGQQVTLSCSPISGHRSVSWYQQTPGQGLQFLFEYFSETQRNKGNFPGRFSGRQFSNSRSEMNVSTLELGDSALYLCASSLDRVAGELFFGEGSRLTVL.

The chain recombines TRBV19 with TRBJ2-7; 8 positions match TRBD2. CDR1 and CDR2 from the germline V gene are LNHDA and SQIVND (reference sequence). Unmatched junction bases numbered 7, after V lost 5 bases and J lost 4 bases. The CDR3 has 14 residues. CDR3 sequence reads: CASSPGLAIYEQYF. The CDR3 DNA sequence: TGTGCCAGTAGTCCCGGACTAGCCATATACGAGCAGTACTTC.

This CDR3 is CAISLTGQETEAFF. In DNA form, the CDR3 reads TGTGCCATCAGTTTGACAGGGCAAGAGACTGAAGCTTTCTTT. The V gene is TRBV10-3, the J gene TRBJ1-1; 7 bases line up with TRBD1. The CDR3 has 14 residues. Unmatched junction bases numbered 8, after V lost 5 bases and J lost 5 bases. Germline CDR1 is ENHRY and CDR2 is SYGVKD.

This chain connects TRBV5-1 to TRBJ2-1; TRBD1 is a possible D gene (5 bases). V lost 4 bases and J lost 4, with 12 bases in between. Germline V gene lookup returns CDR1 SGHRS and CDR2 YFSETQ. CDR3 length: 14 amino acids. In DNA, the CDR3 is TGCGCCAGCAGCCCGATCCAGGGATACAATGAGCAGTTCTTC. It is translated as CASSPIQGYNEQFF.